This T cell receptor (beta chain) was identified during a study of blood T cells in healthy people across ages (dated by TCRdb to about 2015). As for the study more broadly: In model experiments, roughly one uniquely barcoded TCR beta cDNA molecule per two T cells was captured by template switching. To track age-related changes in TCR beta repertoire diversity, the study relied on deep sequencing normalized with unique cDNA molecular identifiers. The donors were split into four age groups: young (average 16 years), middle-aged (roughly 39), aged (approximately 60) and long-lived (under 90). To avoid experimental bias, donors of different ages were randomly spread across the sequencing lanes. Two additional independent replicas of 1 million unique cDNA reads from the same blood draw were analyzed for two donors (one aged 18 to 29 and one aged 80 or older).

Many counts were recorded for this clonotype. The clone's antigen remains unknown. There are no base qualities to consult, and no much larger clone falls within one base. Library preparation employed 5' RACE. Sequenced using an Illumina HiSeq 2500. A second about 7 to 12 cycle PCR used a sample-barcoded 5' primer and a J-beta primer mix. A unique molecular identifier was introduced onto each TCR beta cDNA molecule by a template-switch 5' adaptor carrying 12 random nucleotides. Each sample yielded at least 3 million CDR3-containing paired-end reads. First-strand cDNA synthesis was performed from all RNA using the Mint cDNA synthesis kit, with priming by a TRBC-specific oligonucleotide. Following uracil-DNA glycosylase treatment, all cDNA underwent a first 18-cycle PCR with the universal primers M1SS and BC2_uni_R. Concerning the study's data processing: For normalization, 1 million high-quality reads were randomly selected from each sample, with every read carrying a distinct molecular identifier. Instead of being binned into consensus sequences, reads that shared molecular identifiers were thrown out. MiTCR, with a Q25 quality threshold and the strictest error-elimination algorithm, was used for CDR3 identification, clonotype clustering and error correction. Lower-bound total TCR beta diversity was estimated with a nonparametric unseen species model using Euler transformation. Through fastp at Q25 and MiXCR, TCRdb rebuilt clones from the public reads, retaining in-frame beta chains. One record per CDR3 amino acid sequence lists the most common genes and DNA. The V and J calls were determined by TCRdb, not by the authors. In this sample the table shows hundreds of thousands of distinct CDR3 sequences, about 32% of which occur a single time. The ten largest clones capture just over 15% of the sample.

Broad study findings and their caveats: A strong correlation was found between observed TCR beta diversity and the percentage of naive T cells measured by flow cytometry. As age increased, observed TCR beta diversity per million T cells dropped in a roughly linear way, and a significant reduction was already evident by age 40. The CMV infection status of donors was not known, potentially confounding age-related changes in expanded clonotypes. Because profiling used bulk unsorted PBMCs, naive and antigen-experienced compartments could not be compared conclusively. The long-lived group showed more naive CD4+ T cells, fewer expanded clones and increased TCR diversity than the aged group, suggesting age selection. Estimates of total diversity based on one million sequenced T cells were considered lower bounds and underestimates.

Donors were 35 to 40 systemically healthy Caucasian individuals from Russia aged roughly 6 to 95 years. Each donor gave approximately 9.3 milliliters of peripheral blood, collected into EDTA-treated Vacutainer tubes. Ficoll-Paque density-gradient centrifugation was used to isolate PBMCs, with at least 7 million per sample. Trizol reagent was used to extract total RNA from PBMCs, with at least 6 micrograms per sample. For every donor, an aliquot of PBMCs went through flow cytometry to measure the percentages of naive CD45RAhigh/CD27high T cells. Relative to germline, V is missing 5 bases and J is missing 2 bases, with 5 bases of the junction outside any gene match. In the germline V gene, CDR1 corresponds to MNHEY and CDR2 to SVGEGT. The CDR3 has 14 amino acids, counting the end cysteine and phenylalanine. Left in the record is the CDR3 DNA by itself, 42 bases read in frame from the first base.

The rearrangement combines TRBV6-2 or TRBV6-3 with TRBJ2-7; a stretch of 8 junction bases matches TRBD2. The TCR was taken from a woman at least 80 years old in good health. Donor details come from another sample of the same person, matched by shared clones. The specimen sequenced was blood. The CDR3 has the sequence CASSSISGTYEQYF. At the DNA level, the sequence is TGTGCCAGCAGTAGCATTAGCGGGACCTACGAGCAGTACTTC.